This is a list of T cell receptor beta chains from one sample in a study of glioma-infiltrating T cells after dendritic cell vaccination. Data came from immunoSEQ multiplex PCR; TCRdb stores just in-frame clones and leaves some out. In the table there are tens of thousands of clones, around 90% of which are singletons. Sequencing was performed on blood, taken before dendritic cell vaccination. These receptors were obtained from a human donor with glioblastoma. Both conserved end residues are part of each CDR3. Each record gives: V gene, J gene, clone size, D gene, CDR3 protein, CDR3 DNA. The D gene is left open where the match is weak. Some rows mark clone size as missing; the rest say once, few, many or name a class of expanded clone.

TRBV10-3,TRBJ2-1,few,TRBD1,CAISGERQGGNEQFF,TGTGCCATCAGTGGAGAGAGACAGGGGGGGAATGAGCAGTTCTTC
TRBV7-8,TRBJ1-1,-,-,CASSWGRAGDTEAFF,TGTGCCAGCAGCTGGGGTAGGGCAGGGGACACTGAAGCTTTCTTT
TRBV4-2,TRBJ2-3,-,TRBD2,CASSQEVGGGPPRTDTQYF,TGTGCCAGCAGCCAAGAAGTGGGGGGAGGGCCGCCGCGCACAGATACGCAGTATTTT
TRBV11-3,TRBJ1-2,-,-,CASGPEDAGRTHGYTF,TGTGCCAGCGGACCAGAGGATGCGGGACGGACCCATGGCTACACCTTC
TRBV4-1,TRBJ2-2,-,TRBD2,CASSSLAGRNYTGELFF,TGCGCCAGCAGCTCTTTAGCGGGGAGGAACTACACCGGGGAGCTGTTTTTT
TRBV6-5,TRBJ1-6,-,-,CASSRDRLGPLHF,TGTGCCAGCAGTAGAGACAGACTAGGACCCCTCCACTTT
TRBV4-2,TRBJ1-6,-,TRBD1,CASSQTQGTPFSPLHF,TGTGCCAGCAGCCAAACACAGGGGACCCCTTTTTCACCCCTCCACTTT
TRBV6-1,TRBJ2-2,-,TRBD1,CASESDRGWGGELFF,TGTGCCAGTGAATCGGACAGGGGCTGGGGCGGGGAGCTGTTTTTT
TRBV4-2,TRBJ2-1,-,TRBD2,CASSRGLAGGNEQFF,TGTGCCAGCAGCCGAGGACTAGCGGGAGGTAATGAGCAGTTCTTC
TRBV7-6,TRBJ1-1,-,-,CASSLGANLNTEAFF,TGTGCCAGCAGCTTAGGTGCGAATTTGAACACTGAAGCTTTCTTT
TRBV6-1,TRBJ1-2,-,-,CASSENTNYGYTF,TGTGCCAGCAGTGAAAACACTAACTATGGCTACACCTTC
TRBV7-2,TRBJ2-7,-,TRBD2,CASSLAMGLVSEQYF,TGTGCCAGCAGCTTAGCGATGGGACTAGTTTCCGAGCAGTACTTC
TRBV6-4,TRBJ2-7,-,-,CASRELESSYEQYF,TGTGCCAGCAGAGAACTAGAGAGCTCCTACGAGCAGTACTTC
TRBV5-6,TRBJ2-1,few,-,CASGFSTGEQFF,TGTGCCAGCGGGTTTTCGACTGGTGAGCAGTTCTTC
TRBV1,TRBJ2-3,-,-,CTSSAPGLAGSTDTQYF,TGCACCAGCAGCGCACCCGGACTAGCGGGGAGCACAGATACGCAGTATTTT
TRBV5-6,TRBJ2-7,-,TRBD1,CASTFNPTGIYEQYF,TGTGCCAGCACCTTCAACCCGACAGGGATCTACGAGCAGTACTTC
TRBV5-1,TRBJ1-6,-,-,CASREADSPLHF,TGCGCCAGCAGGGAAGCGGATTCCCCCCTCCACTTT
TRBV7-8,TRBJ1-2,-,TRBD1,CASSGRDRVGYTF,TGCGCCAGCAGCGGCCGGGACAGGGTTGGCTACACCTTC
TRBV6-1,TRBJ1-5,-,-,CASSGWANVGNQPQHF,TGTGCCAGCAGTGGTTGGGCGAACGTTGGTAATCAGCCCCAGCATTTT
TRBV5-6,TRBJ1-1,-,-,CASSLGRGKAFF,TGTGCCAGCAGCTTGGGTCGCGGAAAAGCTTTCTTT
TRBV5-1,TRBJ2-1,-,TRBD2,CASTLAGGLSSYNEQFF,TGCGCCAGCACACTAGCGGGGGGGCTCAGCTCCTACAATGAGCAGTTCTTC
TRBV6-1,TRBJ2-7,-,-,CASRGPDIRQYF,TGTGCCAGCAGGGGCCCGGATATTCGGCAGTACTTC
TRBV25-1,TRBJ1-2,-,TRBD1,CASSHPGDRGLDGYTF,TGTGCCAGCAGCCACCCCGGGGACAGGGGGCTGGATGGCTACACCTTC
TRBV19,TRBJ1-2,-,-,CASEGYTF,TGTGCCAGCGAGGGCTACACCTTC
TRBV6-1,TRBJ2-7,-,-,CASSSGWQDRNQQYF,TGTGCCAGCAGTAGCGGTTGGCAGGACAGAAACCAGCAGTACTTC
TRBV2,TRBJ2-3,-,-,CASSASEADTQYF,TGTGCCAGCAGTGCCTCAGAAGCAGATACGCAGTATTTT
TRBV18,TRBJ2-7,-,-,CASSPYSRGPHEQYF,TGTGCCAGCTCACCCTACAGTAGAGGGCCCCACGAGCAGTACTTC
TRBV7-9,TRBJ1-2,-,-,CADGSNQGYTF,TGTGCTGACGGGTCAAATCAGGGCTACACCTTC
TRBV7-8,TRBJ2-5,-,TRBD2,CASSLARSGIGETQYF,TGTGCCAGCAGCTTAGCGCGCAGCGGGATAGGAGAGACCCAGTACTTC
TRBV6-1,TRBJ1-1,-,-,CASSEHRTEAFF,TGTGCCAGCAGTGAACACAGAACTGAAGCTTTCTTT
TRBV6-1,TRBJ2-1,few,TRBD2,CASSDDWGVAGGREQFF,TGTGCCAGCAGTGATGACTGGGGGGTAGCGGGAGGCCGGGAGCAGTTCTTC
TRBV5-1,TRBJ2-7,-,-,CASSFAGLYEQYF,TGCGCCAGCAGCTTTGCAGGACTCTACGAGCAGTACTTC
TRBV7-3,TRBJ2-1,-,-,CASSIRGENEQFF,TGTGCCAGCAGCATAAGGGGGGAAAATGAGCAGTTCTTC
TRBV9,TRBJ2-3,-,TRBD1,CASSKTGRGTDTQYF,TGTGCCAGCAGCAAGACAGGGCGAGGCACAGATACGCAGTATTTT
TRBV5-1,TRBJ1-6,-,TRBD1,CASSSRTGVDSPLHF,TGCGCCAGCAGCTCCCGGACAGGGGTGGATTCCCCCCTCCACTTT
TRBV4-1,TRBJ2-6,-,-,CASSQPSSGANVLTF,TGCGCCAGCAGCCAGCCGAGCTCTGGGGCCAACGTCCTGACTTTC
TRBV7-7,TRBJ2-3,once,-,CASSLDPADTQYF,TGTGCTAGCAGCTTAGACCCGGCAGATACGCAGTATTTT
TRBV7-6,TRBJ1-1,-,TRBD1,CASRIKGQGGTEAFF,TGTGCCAGCAGAATAAAGGGACAGGGAGGGACTGAAGCTTTCTTT
TRBV6-1,TRBJ2-1,-,TRBD2,CAITAGAYNEQFF,TGTGCCATAACAGCGGGAGCCTACAATGAGCAGTTCTTC
TRBV7-8,TRBJ1-6,-,-,CASSLAGRENPLHF,TGTGCCAGCAGCTTAGCCGGACGGGAAAATCCCCTCCACTTT
TRBV19,TRBJ2-7,-,-,CASSISLAPSYEQYF,TGTGCCAGTAGTATTAGCCTAGCGCCTTCCTACGAGCAGTACTTC
TRBV10-2,TRBJ1-4,-,-,CASKYNEKLFF,TGCGCCAGCAAATATAATGAAAAACTGTTTTTT
TRBV5-1,TRBJ2-7,-,TRBD2,CASSFGGEGRSGSDEQYF,TGCGCCAGCAGCTTCGGGGGGGAGGGGAGGTCCGGATCCGACGAGCAGTACTTC
TRBV9,TRBJ2-7,-,TRBD1,CASSPGQAIDYEQYF,TGTGCCAGCAGCCCCGGACAGGCGATAGACTACGAGCAGTACTTC
TRBV2,TRBJ1-2,-,TRBD1,CASSRQGNYGYTF,TGTGCCAGCAGTCGACAGGGAAACTATGGCTACACCTTC
TRBV19,TRBJ1-2,-,TRBD1,CASSTLQGFEGYTF,TGTGCCAGTAGTACGCTACAGGGGTTTGAGGGCTACACCTTC
TRBV6-1,TRBJ1-6,-,TRBD1,CASSEAGTGNSPLHF,TGTGCCAGCAGTGAAGCGGGGACAGGGAATTCACCCCTCCACTTT